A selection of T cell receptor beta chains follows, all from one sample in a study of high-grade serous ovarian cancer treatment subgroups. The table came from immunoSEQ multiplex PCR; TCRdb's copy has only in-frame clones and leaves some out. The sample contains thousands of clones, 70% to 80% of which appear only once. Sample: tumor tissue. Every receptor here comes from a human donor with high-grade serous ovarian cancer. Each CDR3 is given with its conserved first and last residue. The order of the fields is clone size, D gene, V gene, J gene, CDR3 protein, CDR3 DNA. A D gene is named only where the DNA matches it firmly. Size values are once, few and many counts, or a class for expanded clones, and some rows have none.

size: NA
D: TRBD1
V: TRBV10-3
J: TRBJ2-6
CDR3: CAISEQGSGANVLTF
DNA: TGTGCCATCAGTGAACAGGGGTCTGGGGCCAACGTCCTGACTTTC

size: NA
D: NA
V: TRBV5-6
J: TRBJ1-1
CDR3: CASSNNDRIEAFF
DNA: TGTGCCAGCAGCAACAATGACAGAATTGAAGCTTTCTTT

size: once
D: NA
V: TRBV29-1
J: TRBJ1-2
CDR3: CSVGTALYGYTF
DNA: TGCAGCGTTGGGACAGCCCTCTATGGCTACACCTTC

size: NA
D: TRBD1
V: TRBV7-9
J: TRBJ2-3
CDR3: CASSFTGGVTDTQYF
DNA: TGTGCCAGCAGCTTTACAGGGGGAGTAACAGATACGCAGTATTTT

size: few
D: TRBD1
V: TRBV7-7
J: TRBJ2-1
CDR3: CASSPGTGGYEQFF
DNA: TGTGCCAGCAGCCCCGGGACAGGGGGGTATGAGCAGTTCTTC

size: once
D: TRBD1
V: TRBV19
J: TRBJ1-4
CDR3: CASSIIGTASNEKLFF
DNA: TGTGCCAGTAGTATAATAGGGACAGCGAGTAATGAAAAACTGTTTTTT

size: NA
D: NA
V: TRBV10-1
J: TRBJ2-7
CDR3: CASSGPRGGITYEQYF
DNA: TGCGCCAGCAGTGGACCCCGAGGAGGGATTACCTACGAGCAGTACTTC

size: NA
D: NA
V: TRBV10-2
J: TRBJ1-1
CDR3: CASSDPRDAFEAFF
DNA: TGCGCCAGCAGTGACCCCAGGGACGCCTTTGAAGCTTTCTTT

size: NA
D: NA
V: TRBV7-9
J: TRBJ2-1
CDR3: CASSSLLVAGGNPYNEQFF
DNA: TGTGCCAGCAGCTCCCTTTTGGTAGCTGGCGGCAATCCCTACAATGAGCAGTTCTTC

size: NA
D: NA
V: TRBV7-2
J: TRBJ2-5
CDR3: CASSPVGQPQYF
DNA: TGTGCCAGCAGCCCTGTGGGGCAGCCCCAGTACTTC

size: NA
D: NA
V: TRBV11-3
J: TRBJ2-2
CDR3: CASKIQRNTGELFF
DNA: TGTGCCAGCAAGATACAGAGAAACACCGGGGAGCTGTTTTTT

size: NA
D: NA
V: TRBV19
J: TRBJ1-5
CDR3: CASSIPGPQPQHF
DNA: TGTGCCAGTAGTATACCCGGGCCCCAGCCCCAGCATTTT

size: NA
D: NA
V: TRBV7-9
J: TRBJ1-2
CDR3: CASTQTVQGAYGYTF
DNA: TGTGCCAGCACCCAAACCGTCCAGGGCGCCTATGGCTACACCTTC

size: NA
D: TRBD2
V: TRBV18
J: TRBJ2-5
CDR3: CASSPTSGRETQYF
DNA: TGTGCCAGCTCACCGACTAGCGGGAGGGAGACCCAGTACTTC

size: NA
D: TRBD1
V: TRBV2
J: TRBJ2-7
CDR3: CASSRDSAISYEQYF
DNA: TGTGCCAGCAGTCGGGACAGCGCCATCTCCTACGAGCAGTACTTC

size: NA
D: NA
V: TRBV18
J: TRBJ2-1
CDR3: CASSPALNNEQFF
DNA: TGTGCCAGCTCCCCCGCGCTAAACAATGAGCAGTTCTTC

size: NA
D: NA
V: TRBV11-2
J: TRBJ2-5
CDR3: CASSKRQQETQYF
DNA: TGTGCCAGCAGCAAACGACAGCAAGAGACCCAGTACTTC